This TCR beta chain was sequenced in a study of cytomegalovirus exposure and HLA in healthy donors. Overall study findings and caveats: Available immune exposure information covered CMV serostatus only.

With regard to this clone: No antigen is known for it.

The PCR had 60 Vbeta and 13 Jbeta primers. The data were produced by immunoSEQ multiplex PCR, yet TCRdb's version contains in-frame clones alone and is incomplete. The sample data list around 44,000 clones. The CDR3 is 15 amino acids. CDR1 is MGHDK and CDR2 is SYGVNS in the germline V gene. This receptor was identified in a male donor in good health and CMV-seropositive. This chain links TRBV25-1 with TRBJ2-5; a weak D match, TRBD2 (5 bases). The last part of the DNA fits TRBJ2-7 better; the J call may be wrong. The specimen was PBMCs. The CDR3 reads CASSEHGVISYEQYF. CDR3 nucleotide sequence: TGTGCCAGCAGTGAACACGGGGTTATCTCCTACGAGCAGTACTTC.